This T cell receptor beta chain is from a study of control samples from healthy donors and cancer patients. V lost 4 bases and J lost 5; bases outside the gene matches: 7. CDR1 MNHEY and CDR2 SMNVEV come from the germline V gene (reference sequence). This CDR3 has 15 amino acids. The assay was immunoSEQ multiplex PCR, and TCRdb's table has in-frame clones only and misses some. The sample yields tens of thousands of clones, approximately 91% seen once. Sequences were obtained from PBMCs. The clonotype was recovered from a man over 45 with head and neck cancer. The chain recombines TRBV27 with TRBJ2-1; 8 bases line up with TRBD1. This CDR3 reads CASSSSGGWNNEQFF. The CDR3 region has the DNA TGTGCCAGCAGTTCCTCAGGGGGCTGGAACAATGAGCAGTTCTTC.